One sample yielded the 2 T cell receptor beta chains listed below, sequenced in a study of control samples from healthy donors and cancer patients. The method was immunoSEQ multiplex PCR; TCRdb's version includes in-frame clones alone and lacks a portion of them. The repertoire has roughly 69,000 clones, roughly 86% of them found once; the top ten carry roughly 2.4%. The sequenced material came from PBMCs. The origin of the receptors is a woman aged 50 to 60 with head and neck cancer.

This clone is termed medium-sized. V gene TRBV6-1 combines with J gene TRBJ1-1, with a weak D call TRBD1 (6 bases). The CDR3 covers 16 residues. The germline V and J ends were trimmed by 2 bases and 1 base, with 14 bases remaining between them. Germline CDR1 and CDR2: MNHNS and SASEGT. The CDR3 spells CASSELPGHQNTEAFF. CDR3 sequence (DNA): TGTGCCAGCAGTGAATTACCGGGACATCAGAACACTGAAGCTTTCTTT.

The chain joins TRBV5-4 to TRBJ2-3; the D call may be TRBD1 or TRBD2 (5 bases each). Looked up from germline, CDR1 is SGHNT and CDR2 is YYREEE (reference sequence). CDR3 length: 16 amino acids. Trimming pared 4 bases from V and 4 bases from J, leaving 19 bases between. The CDR3 nucleotides read TGTGCCAGCAGCGAACCCGGTGGGGGTAGGGCAGATACGCAGTATTTT. It yields the protein CASSEPGGGRADTQYF. The full variable domain, in which reference TRBV5-4 and TRBJ2-3 provide the parts outside the CDR3, is ETGVTQSPTHLIKTRGQQVTLRCSSQSGHNTVSWYQQALGQGPQFIFQYYREEENGRGNFPPRFSGLQFPNYSSELNVNALELDDSALYLCASSEPGGGRADTQYFGPGTRLTVL.